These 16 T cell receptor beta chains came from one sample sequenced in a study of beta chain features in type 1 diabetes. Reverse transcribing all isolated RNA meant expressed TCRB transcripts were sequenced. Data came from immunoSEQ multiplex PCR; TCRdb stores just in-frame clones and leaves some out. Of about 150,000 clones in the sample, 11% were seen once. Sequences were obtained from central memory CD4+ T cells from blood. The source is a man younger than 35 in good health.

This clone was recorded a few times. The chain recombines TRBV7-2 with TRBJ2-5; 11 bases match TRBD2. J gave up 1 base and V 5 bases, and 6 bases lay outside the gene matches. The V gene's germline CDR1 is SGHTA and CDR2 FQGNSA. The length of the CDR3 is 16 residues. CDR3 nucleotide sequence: TGTGCCAGCAGCCAAACCGGGACTAGCGGCCAAGAGACCCAGTACTTC. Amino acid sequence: CASSQTGTSGQETQYF.

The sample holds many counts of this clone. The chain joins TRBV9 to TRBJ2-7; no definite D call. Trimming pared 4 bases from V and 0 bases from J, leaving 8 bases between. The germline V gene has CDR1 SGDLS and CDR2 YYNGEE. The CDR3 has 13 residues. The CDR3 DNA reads TGTGCCAGCAGCCCATTGAGCTCCTACGAGCAGTACTTC. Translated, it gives CASSPLSSYEQYF.

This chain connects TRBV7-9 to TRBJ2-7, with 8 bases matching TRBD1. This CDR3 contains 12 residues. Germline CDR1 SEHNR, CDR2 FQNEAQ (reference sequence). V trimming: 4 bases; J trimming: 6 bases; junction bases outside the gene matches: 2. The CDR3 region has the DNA TGTGCCAGCAGCTCCACAGGGGGCGAGCAGTACTTC. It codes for CASSSTGGEQYF.

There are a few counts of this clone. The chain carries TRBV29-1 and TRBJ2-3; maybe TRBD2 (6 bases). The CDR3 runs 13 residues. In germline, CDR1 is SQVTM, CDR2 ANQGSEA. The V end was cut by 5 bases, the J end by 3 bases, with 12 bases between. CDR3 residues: CSVMPAGTDTQYF. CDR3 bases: TGCAGCGTTATGCCCGCGGGAACAGATACGCAGTATTTT.

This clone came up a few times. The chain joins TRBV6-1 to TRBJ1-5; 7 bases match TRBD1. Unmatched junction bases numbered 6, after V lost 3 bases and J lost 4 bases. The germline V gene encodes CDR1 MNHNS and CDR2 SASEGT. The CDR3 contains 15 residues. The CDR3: CASSEEDRLNQPQHF. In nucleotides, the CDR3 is TGTGCCAGCAGTGAGGAGGACAGGCTGAATCAGCCCCAGCATTTT.

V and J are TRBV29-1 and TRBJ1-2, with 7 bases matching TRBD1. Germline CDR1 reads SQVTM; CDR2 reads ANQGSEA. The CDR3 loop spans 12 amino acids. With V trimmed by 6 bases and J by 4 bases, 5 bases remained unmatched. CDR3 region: CSVEGQFYGYTF. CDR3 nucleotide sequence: TGCAGCGTCGAGGGACAGTTCTATGGCTACACCTTC.

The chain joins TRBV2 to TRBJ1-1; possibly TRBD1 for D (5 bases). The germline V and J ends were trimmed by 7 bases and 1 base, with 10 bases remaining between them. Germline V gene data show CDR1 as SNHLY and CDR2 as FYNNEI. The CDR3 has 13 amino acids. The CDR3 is CASTLGPNTEAFF. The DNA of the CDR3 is TGTGCCAGCACCCTGGGACCGAACACTGAAGCTTTCTTT.

The CDR3 coding sequence is TGCGCCAGCAGCCTGGAGGGCTTCGGCTACAATGAGCAGTTCTTC. This encodes CASSLEGFGYNEQFF. This chain links TRBV5-1 with TRBJ2-1; a weak D match, TRBD2 (6 bases). V was trimmed by 4 bases and J by 3 bases, leaving 14 bases between them. The CDR3 covers 15 residues. The germline CDR1 and CDR2 sequences are SGHRS and YFSETQ.

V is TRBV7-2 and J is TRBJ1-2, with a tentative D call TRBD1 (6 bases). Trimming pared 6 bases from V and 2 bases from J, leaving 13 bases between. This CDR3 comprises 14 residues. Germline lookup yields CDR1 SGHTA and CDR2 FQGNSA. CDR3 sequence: CASRGGASNYGYTF. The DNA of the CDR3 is TGTGCCAGCAGAGGGGGGGCTTCAAACTATGGCTACACCTTC.

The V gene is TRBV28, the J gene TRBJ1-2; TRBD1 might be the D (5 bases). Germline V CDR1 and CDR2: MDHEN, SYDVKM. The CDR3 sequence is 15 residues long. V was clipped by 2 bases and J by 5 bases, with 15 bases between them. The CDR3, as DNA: TGTGCCAGCAGTTTAAGGGACGGGGGACTATATGGCTACACCTTC. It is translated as CASSLRDGGLYGYTF.

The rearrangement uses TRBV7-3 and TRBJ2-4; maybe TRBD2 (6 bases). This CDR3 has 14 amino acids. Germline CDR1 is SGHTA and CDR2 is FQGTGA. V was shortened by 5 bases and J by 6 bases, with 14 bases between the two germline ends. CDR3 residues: CASSGAQGGNIQYF. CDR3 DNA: TGTGCCAGCAGCGGGGCCCAGGGAGGAAACATTCAGTACTTC.

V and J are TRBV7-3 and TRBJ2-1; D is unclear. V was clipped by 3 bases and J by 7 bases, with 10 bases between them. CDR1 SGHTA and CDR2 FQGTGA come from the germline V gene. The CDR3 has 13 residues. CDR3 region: CASSFNRQNEQFF. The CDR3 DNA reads TGTGCCAGCAGCTTTAATCGTCAGAATGAGCAGTTCTTC.

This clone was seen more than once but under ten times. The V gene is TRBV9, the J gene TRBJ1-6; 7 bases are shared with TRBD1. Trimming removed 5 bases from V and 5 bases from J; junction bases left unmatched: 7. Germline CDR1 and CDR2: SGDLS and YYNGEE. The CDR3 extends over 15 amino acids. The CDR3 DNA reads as TGTGCCAGCAGTCCAGGACAGGCAAATAATTCACCCCTCCACTTT. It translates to CASSPGQANNSPLHF.

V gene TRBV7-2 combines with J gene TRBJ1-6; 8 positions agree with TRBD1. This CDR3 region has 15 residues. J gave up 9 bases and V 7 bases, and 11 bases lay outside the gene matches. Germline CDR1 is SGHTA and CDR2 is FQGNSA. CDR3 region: CASTKGLGQGSPLHF. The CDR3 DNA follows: TGTGCCAGCACCAAGGGACTCGGACAGGGTTCACCCCTCCACTTT.

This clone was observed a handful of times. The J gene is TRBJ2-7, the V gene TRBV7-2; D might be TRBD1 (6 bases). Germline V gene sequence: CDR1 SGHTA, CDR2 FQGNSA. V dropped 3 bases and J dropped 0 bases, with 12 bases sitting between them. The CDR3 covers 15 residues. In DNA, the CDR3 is TGTGCCAGCAGCTTCGACAGGTTAGGCTCCTACGAGCAGTACTTC. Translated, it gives CASSFDRLGSYEQYF.

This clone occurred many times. In DNA, the CDR3 is TGTGCCAGCAGCCAAGCTACCTCAAGAGGGGAGACCCAGTACTTC. This encodes CASSQATSRGETQYF. The rearrangement joins TRBV4-2 to TRBJ2-5; D is perhaps TRBD2 (5 bases). V lost 1 base and J lost 5, with 14 bases in between. This CDR3 has 15 residues. CDR1 and CDR2 (germline): LGHNA, YNFKEQ.